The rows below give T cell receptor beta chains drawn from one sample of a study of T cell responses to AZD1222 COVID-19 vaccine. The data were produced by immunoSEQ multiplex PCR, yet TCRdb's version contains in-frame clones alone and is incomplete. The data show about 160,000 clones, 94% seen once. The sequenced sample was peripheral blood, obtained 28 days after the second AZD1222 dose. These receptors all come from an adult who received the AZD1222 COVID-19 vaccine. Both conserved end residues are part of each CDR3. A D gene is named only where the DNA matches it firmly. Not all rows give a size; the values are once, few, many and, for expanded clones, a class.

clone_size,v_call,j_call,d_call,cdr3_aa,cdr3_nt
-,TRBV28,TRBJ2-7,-,CASARLGVNHEQYF,TGTGCCAGCGCTCGTCTAGGGGTCAACCACGAGCAGTACTTC
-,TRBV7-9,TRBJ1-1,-,CASSLVGGPNTEAFF,TGTGCCAGCAGCTTAGTAGGGGGTCCTAACACTGAAGCTTTCTTT
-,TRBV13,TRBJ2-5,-,CASSLRQETQYF,TGTGCCAGCAGCTTACGCCAAGAGACCCAGTACTTC
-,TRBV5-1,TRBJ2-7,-,CASSQATKAYEQYF,TGCGCCAGCAGCCAAGCGACTAAGGCCTACGAGCAGTACTTC
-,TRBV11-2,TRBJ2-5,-,CASSTGNQETQYF,TGTGCCAGCAGCACCGGGAACCAAGAGACCCAGTACTTC
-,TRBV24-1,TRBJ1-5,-,CATSDNSNQPQHF,TGTGCCACCAGTGACAACAGCAATCAGCCCCAGCATTTT
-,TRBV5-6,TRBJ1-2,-,CASSFQTGLGYGYTF,TGTGCCAGCAGCTTCCAAACAGGCCTGGGGTATGGCTACACCTTC
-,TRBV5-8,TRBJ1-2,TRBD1,CASSPRTGENYGYTF,TGTGCCAGCAGCCCAAGGACAGGGGAAAACTATGGCTACACCTTC
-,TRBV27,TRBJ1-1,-,CASSFTDANTEAFF,TGTGCCAGCAGTTTCACGGACGCGAACACTGAAGCTTTCTTT
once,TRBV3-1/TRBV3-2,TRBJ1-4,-,CASSLRAGANEKLFF,TGTGCCAGCAGCCTACGGGCAGGGGCTAATGAAAAACTGTTTTTT
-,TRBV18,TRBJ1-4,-,CASSPGTVDEKLFF,TGTGCCAGCTCACCAGGGACGGTGGATGAAAAACTGTTTTTT
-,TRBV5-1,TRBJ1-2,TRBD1,CASSSGSGQGIFGYTF,TGCGCCAGCAGCTCTGGATCGGGACAGGGCATATTTGGCTACACCTTC
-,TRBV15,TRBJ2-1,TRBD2,CATSRDPLAGSNEQFF,TGTGCCACCAGCAGAGATCCACTAGCGGGATCCAATGAGCAGTTCTTC
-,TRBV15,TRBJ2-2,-,CATSRGGNLDTGELFF,TGTGCCACCAGCAGAGGGGGTAATTTGGACACCGGGGAGCTGTTTTTT
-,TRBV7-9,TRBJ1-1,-,CASSPRRVRWDTEAFF,TGTGCCAGCAGCCCCCGGCGGGTCCGCTGGGACACTGAAGCTTTCTTT
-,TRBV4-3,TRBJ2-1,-,CASSQDLPGSNEQFF,TGCGCCAGCAGCCAAGATCTACCGGGGTCCAATGAGCAGTTCTTC
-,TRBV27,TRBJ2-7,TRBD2,CASSPLSLAASYEQYF,TGTGCCAGCAGTCCCCTATCGCTAGCGGCCTCCTACGAGCAGTACTTC
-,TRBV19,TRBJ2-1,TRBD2,CASSLLAGGPPPYNEQFF,TGTGCCAGTAGCTTACTAGCGGGAGGACCTCCCCCCTACAATGAGCAGTTCTTC
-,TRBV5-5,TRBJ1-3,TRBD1,CASSQLGTGADTIYF,TGTGCCAGCAGTCAATTGGGGACAGGGGCGGACACCATATATTTT
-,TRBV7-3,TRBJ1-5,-,CASPSRLGGNQPQHF,TGTGCCAGCCCATCCCGCCTGGGGGGCAATCAGCCCCAGCATTTT
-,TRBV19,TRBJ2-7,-,CASSTRLVGPYEQYF,TGTGCCAGTAGTACAAGACTAGTGGGGCCCTACGAGCAGTACTTC
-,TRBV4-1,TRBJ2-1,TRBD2,CASSHGGLANFNEQFF,TGCGCCAGCAGCCATGGTGGACTAGCAAATTTTAATGAGCAGTTCTTC
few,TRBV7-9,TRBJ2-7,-,CASSFTLQGPEQYF,TGTGCCAGCAGCTTTACCTTACAGGGCCCCGAGCAGTACTTC
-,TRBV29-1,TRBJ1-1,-,CSALPGREETEAFF,TGCAGCGCCCTGCCGGGACGGGAGGAAACTGAAGCTTTCTTT
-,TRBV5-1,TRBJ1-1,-,CASSWGVGAEAFF,TGCGCCAGCAGCTGGGGGGTTGGCGCTGAAGCTTTCTTT
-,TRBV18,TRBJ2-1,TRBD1,CASSGTGKYNEQFF,TGTGCCAGCTCAGGGACAGGGAAGTACAATGAGCAGTTCTTC
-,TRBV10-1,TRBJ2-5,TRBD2,CASSDGGETQYF,TGCGCCAGCAGTGACGGGGGGGAGACCCAGTACTTC
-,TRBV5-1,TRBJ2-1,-,CASSLVGGRNEQFF,TGCGCCAGCAGCTTGGTTGGGGGGCGGAATGAGCAGTTCTTC
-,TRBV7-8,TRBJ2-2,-,CASSVSGELFF,TGTGCCAGCAGCGTCTCCGGGGAGCTGTTTTTT
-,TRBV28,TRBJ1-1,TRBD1,CASSSISGGRTEAFF,TGTGCCAGCAGTTCAATTTCAGGGGGCCGGACTGAAGCTTTCTTT
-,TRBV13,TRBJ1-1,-,CASSLVQVSTEAFF,TGTGCCAGCAGCTTAGTACAGGTGAGCACTGAAGCTTTCTTT
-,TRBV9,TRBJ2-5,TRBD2,CASSARVAGGETQYF,TGTGCCAGCAGCGCGAGAGTAGCGGGAGGAGAGACCCAGTACTTC
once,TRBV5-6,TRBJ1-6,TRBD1,CASSGGTASSYNSPLHF,TGTGCCAGCAGCGGAGGGACAGCGAGCTCCTATAATTCACCCCTCCACTTT
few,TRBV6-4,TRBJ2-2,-,CASSDATGPANTGELFF,TGTGCCAGCAGTGACGCGACAGGTCCCGCGAACACCGGGGAGCTGTTTTTT
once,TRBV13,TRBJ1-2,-,CASSLARKTGYGYTF,TGTGCCAGCAGCTTAGCCCGGAAGACAGGCTATGGCTACACCTTC
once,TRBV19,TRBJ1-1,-,CASTLTANTEAFF,TGTGCCAGTACCCTGACAGCGAACACTGAAGCTTTCTTT
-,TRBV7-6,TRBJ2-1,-,CASGYRERSYNEQFF,TGTGCCAGCGGTTATAGAGAGCGCTCCTACAATGAGCAGTTCTTC
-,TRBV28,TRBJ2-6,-,CASSLRSQLGSGANVLTF,TGTGCCAGCAGTTTAAGGTCACAGTTGGGCTCTGGGGCCAACGTCCTGACTTTC